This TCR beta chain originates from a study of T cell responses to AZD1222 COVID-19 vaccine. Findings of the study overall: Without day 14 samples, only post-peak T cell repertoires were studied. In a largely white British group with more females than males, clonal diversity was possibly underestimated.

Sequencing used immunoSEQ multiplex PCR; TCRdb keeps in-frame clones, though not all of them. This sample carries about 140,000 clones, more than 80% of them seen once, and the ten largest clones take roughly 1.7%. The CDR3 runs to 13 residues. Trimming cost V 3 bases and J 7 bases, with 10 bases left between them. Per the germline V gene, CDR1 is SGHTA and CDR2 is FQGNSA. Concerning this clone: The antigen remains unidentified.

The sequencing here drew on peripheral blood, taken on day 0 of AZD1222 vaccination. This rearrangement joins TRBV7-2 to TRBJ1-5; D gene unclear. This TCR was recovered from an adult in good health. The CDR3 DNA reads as TGTGCCAGCAGCTTCTCCCTTGGCCAGCCCCAGCATTTT. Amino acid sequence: CASSFSLGQPQHF.